This T cell receptor (beta chain) was profiled in a study of cytomegalovirus exposure and HLA in healthy donors. Study in general: In an early release, HLA-typed donors contributed roughly 85 million unique TCR sequences. Study-wide findings and caveats: HLA alleles were associated with 17,000 or so TCR beta sequences in a later analysis at 0.05 false discovery rate. The study flagged about 160 TCR beta chains as cytomegalovirus-associated.

Concerning this clone: What it recognizes is unknown.

The PCR used 60 Vbeta and 13 Jbeta primers. Some clones are missing from TCRdb's copy, which holds only in-frame ones; the method was immunoSEQ multiplex PCR. The table shows roughly 180,000 clones, with 80% occurring only once. V was shortened by 5 bases and J by 1 base, with 17 bases between the two germline ends. This CDR3 is built from 16 residues. Germline assignment: CDR1 SGHTA and CDR2 FQGNSA. The V and J genes are TRBV7-2 and TRBJ2-5; D is possibly TRBD1 (6 bases). Source material: PBMCs. The sequence derives from a man aged 25-40 years in good health and CMV-seronegative. The CDR3 DNA is TGTGCCAGCAGCCGCTCTTGGGGACACACCCAAGAGACCCAGTACTTC. This sequence encodes CASSRSWGHTQETQYF.